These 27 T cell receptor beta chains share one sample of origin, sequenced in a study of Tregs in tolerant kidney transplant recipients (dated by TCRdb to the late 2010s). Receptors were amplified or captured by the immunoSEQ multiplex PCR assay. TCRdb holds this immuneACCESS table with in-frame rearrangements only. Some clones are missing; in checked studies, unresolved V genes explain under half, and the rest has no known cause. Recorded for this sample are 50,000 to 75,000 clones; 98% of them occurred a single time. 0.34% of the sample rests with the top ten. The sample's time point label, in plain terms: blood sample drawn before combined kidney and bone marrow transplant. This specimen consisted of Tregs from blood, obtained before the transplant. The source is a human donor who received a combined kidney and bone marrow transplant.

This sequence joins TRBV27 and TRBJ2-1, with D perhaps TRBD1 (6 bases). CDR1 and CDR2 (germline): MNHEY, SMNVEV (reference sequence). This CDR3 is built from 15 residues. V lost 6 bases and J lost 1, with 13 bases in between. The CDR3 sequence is CASRKQGKSYNEQFF. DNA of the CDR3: TGTGCCAGCAGAAAACAGGGAAAGTCCTACAATGAGCAGTTCTTC.

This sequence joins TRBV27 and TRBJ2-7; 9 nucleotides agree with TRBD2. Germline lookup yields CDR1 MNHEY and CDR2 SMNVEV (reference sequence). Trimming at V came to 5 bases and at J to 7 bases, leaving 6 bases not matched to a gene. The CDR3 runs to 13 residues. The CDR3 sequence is CASSRRGGGEQYF. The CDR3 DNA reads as TGTGCCAGCAGTAGGCGGGGGGGCGGGGAGCAGTACTTC.

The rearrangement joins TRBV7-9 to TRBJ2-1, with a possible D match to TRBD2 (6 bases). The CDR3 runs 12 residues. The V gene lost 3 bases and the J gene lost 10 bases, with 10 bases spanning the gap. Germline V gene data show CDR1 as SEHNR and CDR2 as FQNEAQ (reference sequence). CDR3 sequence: CASSLAGLEQFF. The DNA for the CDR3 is TGTGCCAGCAGCTTGGCGGGACTGGAGCAGTTCTTC.

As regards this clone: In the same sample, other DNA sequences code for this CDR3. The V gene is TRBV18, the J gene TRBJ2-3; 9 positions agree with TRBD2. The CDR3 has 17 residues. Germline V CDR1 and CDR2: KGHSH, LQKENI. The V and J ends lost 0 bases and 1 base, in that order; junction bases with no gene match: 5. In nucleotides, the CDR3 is TGTGCCAGCTCACCACCGGCGCGGGGGGGCCGCACAGATACGCAGTATTTT. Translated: CASSPPARGGRTDTQYF.

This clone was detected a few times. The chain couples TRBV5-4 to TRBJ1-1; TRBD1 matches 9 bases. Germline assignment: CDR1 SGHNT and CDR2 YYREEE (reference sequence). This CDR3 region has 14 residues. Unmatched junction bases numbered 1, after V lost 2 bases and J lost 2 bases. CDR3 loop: CASSLQGANTEAFF. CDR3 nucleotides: TGTGCCAGCAGCTTACAGGGGGCAAACACTGAAGCTTTCTTT.

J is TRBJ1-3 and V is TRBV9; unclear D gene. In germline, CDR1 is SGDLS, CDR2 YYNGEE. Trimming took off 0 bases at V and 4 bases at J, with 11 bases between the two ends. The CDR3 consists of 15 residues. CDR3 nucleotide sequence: TGTGCCAGCAGCGTAGAAAGTAAGAGGGGAAACACCATATATTTT. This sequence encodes CASSVESKRGNTIYF.

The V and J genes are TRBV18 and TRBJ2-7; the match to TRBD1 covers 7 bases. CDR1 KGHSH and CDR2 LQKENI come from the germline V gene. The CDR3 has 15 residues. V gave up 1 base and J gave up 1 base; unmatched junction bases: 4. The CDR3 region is CASSPLTGISYEQYF. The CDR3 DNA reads TGTGCCAGCTCACCACTGACAGGGATTTCCTACGAGCAGTACTTC. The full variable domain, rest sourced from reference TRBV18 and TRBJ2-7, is NAGVMQNPRHLVRRRGQEARLRCSPMKGHSHVYWYRQLPEEGLKFMVYLQKENIIDESGMPKERFSAEFPKEGPSILRIQQVVRGDSAAYFCASSPLTGISYEQYFGPGTRLTVT.

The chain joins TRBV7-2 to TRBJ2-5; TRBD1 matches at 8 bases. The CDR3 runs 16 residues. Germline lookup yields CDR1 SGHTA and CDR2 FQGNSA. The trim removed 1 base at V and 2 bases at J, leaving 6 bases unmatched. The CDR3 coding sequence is TGTGCCAGCAGCTTAGTGGGTACAGGGGGGCAAGAGACCCAGTACTTC. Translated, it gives CASSLVGTGGQETQYF.

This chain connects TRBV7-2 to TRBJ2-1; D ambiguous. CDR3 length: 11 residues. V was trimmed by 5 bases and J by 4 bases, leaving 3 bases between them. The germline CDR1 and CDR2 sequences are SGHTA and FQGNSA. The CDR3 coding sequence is TGTGCCAGCAGCCGTTACAATGAGCAGTTCTTC. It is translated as CASSRYNEQFF.

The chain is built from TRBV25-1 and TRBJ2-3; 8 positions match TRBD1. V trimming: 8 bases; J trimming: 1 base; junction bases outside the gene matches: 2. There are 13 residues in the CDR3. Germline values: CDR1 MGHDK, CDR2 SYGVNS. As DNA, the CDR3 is TGTGCCAGCTCGGGACAGGGCACAGATACGCAGTATTTT. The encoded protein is CASSGQGTDTQYF. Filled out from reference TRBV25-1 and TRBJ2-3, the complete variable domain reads EADIYQTPRYLVIGTGKKITLECSQTMGHDKMYWYQQDPGMELHLIHYSYGVNSTEKGDLSSESTVSRIRTEHFPLTLESARPSHTSQYLCASSGQGTDTQYFGPGTRLTVL.

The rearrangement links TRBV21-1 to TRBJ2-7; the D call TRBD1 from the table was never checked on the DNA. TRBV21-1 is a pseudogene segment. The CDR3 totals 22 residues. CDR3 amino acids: CASSKGGKGSPRWGQGVYEQYF. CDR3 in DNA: TGTGCCAGCAGCAAAGGGGGAAAAGGCTCGCCTAGGTGGGGACAGGGTGTCTACGAGCAGTACTTC.

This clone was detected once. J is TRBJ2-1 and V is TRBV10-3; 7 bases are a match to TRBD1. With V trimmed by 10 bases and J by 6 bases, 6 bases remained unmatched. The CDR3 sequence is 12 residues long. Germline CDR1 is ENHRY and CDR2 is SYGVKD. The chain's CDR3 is CATQGESNEQFF. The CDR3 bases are TGTGCCACCCAGGGGGAATCCAATGAGCAGTTCTTC.

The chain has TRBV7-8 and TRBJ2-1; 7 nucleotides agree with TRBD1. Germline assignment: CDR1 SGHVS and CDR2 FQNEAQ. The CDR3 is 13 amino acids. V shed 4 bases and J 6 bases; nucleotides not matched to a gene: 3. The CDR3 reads CASSSDRTNEQFF. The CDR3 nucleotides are TGTGCCAGCAGCTCGGACAGGACCAATGAGCAGTTCTTC.

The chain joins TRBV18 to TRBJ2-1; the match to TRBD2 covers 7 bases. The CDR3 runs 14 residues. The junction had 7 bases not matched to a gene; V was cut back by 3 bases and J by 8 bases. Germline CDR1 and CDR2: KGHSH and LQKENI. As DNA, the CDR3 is TGTGCCAGCTCACCTACTAGTCGGGGGGATGAGCAGTTCTTC. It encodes CASSPTSRGDEQFF.

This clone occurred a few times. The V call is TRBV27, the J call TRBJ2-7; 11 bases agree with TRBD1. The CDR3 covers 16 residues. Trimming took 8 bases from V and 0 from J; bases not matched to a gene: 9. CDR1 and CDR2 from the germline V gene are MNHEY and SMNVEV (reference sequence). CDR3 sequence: CASVQKGTGGSYEQYF. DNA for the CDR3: TGTGCCAGCGTGCAAAAGGGGACAGGGGGCTCCTACGAGCAGTACTTC.

The CDR3: CASSLRSSRDNEQFF. CDR3 nucleotide sequence: TGCGCCAGCAGCCTACGATCGTCTCGGGACAATGAGCAGTTCTTC. The V gene is TRBV5-1, the J gene TRBJ2-1; D is ambiguous. The CDR3 is made up of 15 amino acids. Deletions cut 4 bases from V and 5 bases from J, with 16 bases between. In germline, CDR1 is SGHRS, CDR2 YFSETQ.

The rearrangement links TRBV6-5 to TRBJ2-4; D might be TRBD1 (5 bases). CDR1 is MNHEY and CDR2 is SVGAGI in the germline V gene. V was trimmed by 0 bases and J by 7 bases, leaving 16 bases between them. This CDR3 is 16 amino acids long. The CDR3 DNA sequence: TGTGCCAGCAGTTACTCGAACGGAAAAGGGGTGAACATTCAGTACTTC. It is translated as CASSYSNGKGVNIQYF.

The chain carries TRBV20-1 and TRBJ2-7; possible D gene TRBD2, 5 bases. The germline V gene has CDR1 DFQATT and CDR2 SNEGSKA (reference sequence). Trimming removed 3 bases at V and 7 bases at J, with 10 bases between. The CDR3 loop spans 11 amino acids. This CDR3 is CSASNGLEQYF. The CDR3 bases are TGCAGTGCTAGCAACGGACTTGAGCAGTACTTC.

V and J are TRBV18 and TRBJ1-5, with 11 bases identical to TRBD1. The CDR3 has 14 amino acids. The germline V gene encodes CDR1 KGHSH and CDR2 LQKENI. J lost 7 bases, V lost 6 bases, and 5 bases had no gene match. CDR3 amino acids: CASSSDRGQQPQHF. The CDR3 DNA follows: TGTGCCAGCTCTTCGGACAGGGGGCAACAGCCCCAGCATTTT.

The CDR3 DNA reads TGCAGCGGCGGGACAGGAGATACGCAGTATTTT. This translates into CSGGTGDTQYF. The V call is TRBV29-1, the J call TRBJ2-3; the match to TRBD1 covers 8 bases. This CDR3 has 11 amino acids. Germline V gene sequence: CDR1 SQVTM, CDR2 ANQGSEA. V lost 7 bases and J lost 5; bases outside the gene matches: 2.

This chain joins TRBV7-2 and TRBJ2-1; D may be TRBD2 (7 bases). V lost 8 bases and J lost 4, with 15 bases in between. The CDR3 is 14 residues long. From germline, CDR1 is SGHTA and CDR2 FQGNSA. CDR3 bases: TGTGCCAGCGGTAGGGGGGGACTTTACAATGAGCAGTTCTTC. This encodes CASGRGGLYNEQFF.

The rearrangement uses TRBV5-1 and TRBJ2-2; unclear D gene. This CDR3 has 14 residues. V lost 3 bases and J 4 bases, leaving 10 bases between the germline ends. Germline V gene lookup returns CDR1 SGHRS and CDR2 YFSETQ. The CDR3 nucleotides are TGCGCCAGCAGCTACTTACAGAGCACCGGGGAGCTGTTTTTT. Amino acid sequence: CASSYLQSTGELFF.

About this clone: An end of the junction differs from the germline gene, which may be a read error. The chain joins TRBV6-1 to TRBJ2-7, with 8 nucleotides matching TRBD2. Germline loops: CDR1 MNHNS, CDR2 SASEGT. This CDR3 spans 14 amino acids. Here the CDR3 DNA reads TGTGCCAGCAGTGAAAAGGTTCTAGCGGGCCTCAGGAACTTC. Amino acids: CASSEKVLAGLRNF.

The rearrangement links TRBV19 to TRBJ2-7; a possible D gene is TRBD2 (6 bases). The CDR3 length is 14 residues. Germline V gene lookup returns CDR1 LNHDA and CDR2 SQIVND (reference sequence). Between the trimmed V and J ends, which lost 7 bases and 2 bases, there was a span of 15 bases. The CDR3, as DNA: TGTGCCAGTACTCCCGCAGGGAGGACCTACGAGCAGTACTTC. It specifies CASTPAGRTYEQYF.

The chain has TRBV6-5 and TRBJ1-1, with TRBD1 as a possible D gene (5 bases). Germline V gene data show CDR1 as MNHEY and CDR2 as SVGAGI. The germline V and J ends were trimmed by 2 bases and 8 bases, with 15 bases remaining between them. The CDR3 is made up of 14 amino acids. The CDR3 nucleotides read TGTGCCAGCAGTTACCGGGCCACAGGAGGGGAAGCTTTCTTT. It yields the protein CASSYRATGGEAFF.

The CDR3 reads CASSAAEGGTQYF. The CDR3 coding sequence is TGCGCCAGCAGCGCTGCGGAGGGAGGTACGCAGTATTTT. V usage is TRBV5-1 and J usage is TRBJ2-3; D is possibly TRBD2 (6 bases). This CDR3 spans 13 amino acids. The V gene's germline CDR1 is SGHRS and CDR2 YFSETQ. Trimming left V 4 bases short and J 8 bases short, with 14 bases between.

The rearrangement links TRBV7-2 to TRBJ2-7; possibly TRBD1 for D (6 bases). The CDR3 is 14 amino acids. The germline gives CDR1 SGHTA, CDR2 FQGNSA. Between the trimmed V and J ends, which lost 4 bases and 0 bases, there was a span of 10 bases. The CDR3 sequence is CASSSGQFSYEQYF. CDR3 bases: TGTGCCAGCAGCTCCGGACAGTTCTCCTACGAGCAGTACTTC.